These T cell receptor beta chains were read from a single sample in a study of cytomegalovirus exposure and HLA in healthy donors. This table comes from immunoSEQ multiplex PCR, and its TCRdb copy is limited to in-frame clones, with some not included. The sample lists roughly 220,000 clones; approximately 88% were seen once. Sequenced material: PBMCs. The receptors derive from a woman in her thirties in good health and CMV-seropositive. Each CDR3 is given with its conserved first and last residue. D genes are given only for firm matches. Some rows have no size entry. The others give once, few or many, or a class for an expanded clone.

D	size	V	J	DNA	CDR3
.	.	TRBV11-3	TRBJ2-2	TGTGCCAGCAGCTTGGGGCCATCGACCGGGGAGCTGTTTTTT	CASSLGPSTGELFF
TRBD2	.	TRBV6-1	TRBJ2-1	TGTGCCAGCAGTGAGGCTTCTAGCGGAGGCAATGAGCAGTTCTTC	CASSEASSGGNEQFF
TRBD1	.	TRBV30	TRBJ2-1	TGTGCCTGCTCCACGGGACAGCCGAATGAGCAGTTCTTC	CACSTGQPNEQFF
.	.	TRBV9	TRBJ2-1	TGTGCCAGCAGCAGACTCGACCCACGAAACTACAATGAGCAGTTCTTC	CASSRLDPRNYNEQFF
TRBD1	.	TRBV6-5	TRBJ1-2	TGTGCCAGCAGGACGGGACAGATATATGGCTACACCTTC	CASRTGQIYGYTF
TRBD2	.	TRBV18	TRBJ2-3	TGTGCCAGCTCACCACTAGCGGGAGAAGATACGCAGTATTTT	CASSPLAGEDTQYF
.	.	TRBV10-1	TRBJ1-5	TGCGCCAGCACCACCGTCAGACAGGGCAATCAGCCCCAGCATTTT	CASTTVRQGNQPQHF
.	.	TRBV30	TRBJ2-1	TGTGCCTGGAGTGTACGACCCCCCGACAGTGAGGGGCTTTGGGGCAATGAGCAGTTCTTC	CAWSVRPPDSEGLWGNEQFF
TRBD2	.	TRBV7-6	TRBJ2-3	TGTGCCAGCAGCCCCCCCGCGGGGGAGGAGGATACGCAGTATTTT	CASSPPAGEEDTQYF
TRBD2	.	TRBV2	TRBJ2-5	TGTGCCAGCACTGCGGGAGAGGGTGAGACCCAGTACTTC	CASTAGEGETQYF
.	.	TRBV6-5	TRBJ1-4	TGTGCCAGCGGAATTACAAATGAAAAACTGTTTTTT	CASGITNEKLFF
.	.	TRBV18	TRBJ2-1	TGTGCCAGCTCACTCTCAGGACCTGAGCAGTTCTTC	CASSLSGPEQFF
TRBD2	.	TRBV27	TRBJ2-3	TGTGCCAGCAGTTTGGGGGGGACGGCGTATTTT	CASSLGGTAYF
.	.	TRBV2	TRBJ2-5	TGTGCCAGCTCAGAGGGGCGACAAGAGACCCAGTACTTC	CASSEGRQETQYF
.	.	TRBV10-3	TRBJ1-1	TGTGCCATCAGTGACCGGGACGCTACTGGCGACACTGAAGCTTTCTTT	CAISDRDATGDTEAFF
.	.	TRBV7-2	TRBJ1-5	TGTGCCAGCAGCTTAGAGGCCAGGAATCAGCCCCAGCATTTT	CASSLEARNQPQHF
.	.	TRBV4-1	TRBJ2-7	TGCGCCAGCAGCCCCCCTACCCGTACTAGGTCCTACGAGCAGTACTTC	CASSPPTRTRSYEQYF
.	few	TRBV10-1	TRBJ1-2	TGCGCCAGCAGTGAGGACCGCTATGGCTACACCTTC	CASSEDRYGYTF
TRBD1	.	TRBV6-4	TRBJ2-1	TGTGCCAGCAGTGACTCACCGGGACAGGGTAACAATGAGCAGTTCTTC	CASSDSPGQGNNEQFF
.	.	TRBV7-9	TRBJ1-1	TGTGCCAGCAGCTTTGACAGTAGGGCAGCTTTCTTT	CASSFDSRAAFF
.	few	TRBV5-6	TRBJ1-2	TGTGCCAGCAGCTTGGAACGCCGGACCCAGGTGGGCTACACCTTC	CASSLERRTQVGYTF
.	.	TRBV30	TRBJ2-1	TGTGCCTGGAGTCGACCGTATTCCAATGAGCAGTTCTTC	CAWSRPYSNEQFF
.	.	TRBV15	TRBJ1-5	TGTGCCACCAGCAGAGAGGCAGAGGTTGGGAATCAGCCCCAGCATTTT	CATSREAEVGNQPQHF
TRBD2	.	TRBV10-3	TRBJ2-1	TGTGCCATCAGTGTAGCGGGAGGACCAAACAATGAGCAGTTCTTC	CAISVAGGPNNEQFF